This entry lists 24 T cell receptor beta chains sequenced from one sample in a study of blood T cell repertoires in COVID-19. Here immunoSEQ multiplex PCR was the method, and the copy in TCRdb shows in-frame clones only, minus some. The sample yields around 170,000 clones, approximately 88% seen once. Sequencing input: peripheral blood. These receptors all come from a man between 60 and 70 years old with acute or convalescent COVID-19.

The genes are TRBV7-8 and TRBJ1-2; D remains ambiguous. CDR3 size: 14 residues. V lost 4 bases to trimming and J lost 4 bases, with 13 bases between them. Germline V gene lookup returns CDR1 SGHVS and CDR2 FQNEAQ. CDR3 loop: CASSSRDTSYGYTF. DNA for the CDR3: TGTGCCAGCAGCTCGCGCGACACGAGCTATGGCTACACCTTC.

The DNA of the CDR3 is TGTGCCAGCAGCCAAGTCCTCTACGAGCAGTACTTC. Encoded protein: CASSQVLYEQYF. V gene TRBV3-1 (or the pseudogene TRBV3-2) combines with J gene TRBJ2-7; D uncertain. CDR1 is LGHDT, CDR2 YNNKEL, per germline (reference sequence). Trimming took 1 base from V and 3 from J, leaving 4 bases between them. The CDR3 totals 12 residues.

The chain couples TRBV5-1 to TRBJ1-5; maybe TRBD1 (6 bases). The V and J ends lost 4 bases and 3 bases respectively, with 14 bases between them. From germline, CDR1 is SGHRS and CDR2 YFSETQ. The CDR3 extends over 15 amino acids. CDR3 coding DNA: TGCGCCAGCAGCCTCACAGGGCAAGACAATCAGCCCCAGCATTTT. It translates to CASSLTGQDNQPQHF.

This sequence joins TRBV27 and TRBJ1-1; 8 bases align to TRBD1. The CDR3 loop spans 14 amino acids. The ends lost 7 bases at V and 5 bases at J; junction bases unmatched: 9. The germline V gene has CDR1 MNHEY and CDR2 SMNVEV (reference sequence). The CDR3 here is CASTSGQGRTEAFF. The CDR3 nucleotides read TGTGCCAGCACCTCCGGACAGGGTAGGACTGAAGCTTTCTTT.

The rearrangement uses TRBV5-1 and TRBJ1-6; 7 bases agree with TRBD1. This CDR3 spans 19 amino acids. Germline CDR1 SGHRS, CDR2 YFSETQ. The V and J ends lost 3 bases and 7 bases, in that order; junction bases with no gene match: 19. The CDR3 nucleotides are TGCGCCAGCAGCTACAACCGGCTAGAACAGGGGACGCGAAATTCACCCCTCCACTTT. Protein sequence: CASSYNRLEQGTRNSPLHF.

The chain has TRBV6-2 or TRBV6-3 and TRBJ1-2; 9 bases are a match to TRBD1. The junction had 12 bases not matched to a gene; V was cut back by 0 bases and J by 4 bases. The length of the CDR3 is 18 residues. From germline, CDR1 is MNHEY and CDR2 SVGEGT. The CDR3 sequence: CASSYSSGGTGPSYGYTF. As DNA, the CDR3 is TGTGCCAGCAGTTACTCTTCTGGCGGGACAGGGCCCTCCTATGGCTACACCTTC.

The chain combines TRBV6-2 or TRBV6-3 with TRBJ1-6, with a weak D call TRBD1 (6 bases). Germline V gene lookup returns CDR1 MNHEY and CDR2 SVGEGT. Trimming stripped 7 bases from V and 6 bases from J, with 13 bases between. The CDR3 runs to 14 residues. This CDR3 is CASTPDRPNSPLHF. The CDR3 DNA follows: TGTGCCAGCACCCCGGACAGACCTAATTCACCCCTCCACTTT.

The chain has TRBV7-9 and TRBJ2-3, with D possibly being TRBD2 (5 bases). CDR3 length: 19 residues. The V and J ends lost 3 bases and 1 base respectively, with 23 bases between them. Looked up from germline, CDR1 is SEHNR and CDR2 is FQNEAQ (reference sequence). The CDR3 protein is CASSFFRGRVPNRTDTQYF. The CDR3 DNA sequence: TGTGCCAGCAGCTTCTTTCGGGGTCGCGTTCCAAATCGCACAGATACGCAGTATTTT. The full variable domain, its missing parts supplied by reference TRBV7-9 and TRBJ2-3, is DTGVSQNPRHKITKRGQNVTFRCDPISEHNRLYWYRQTLGQGPEFLTYFQNEAQLEKSRLLSDRFSAERPKGSFSTLEIQRTEQGDSAMYLCASSFFRGRVPNRTDTQYFGPGTRLTVL.

The genes are TRBV11-2 and TRBJ1-5, with TRBD1 identical over 11 bases. Germline CDR1 SGHAT, CDR2 FQNNGV. The CDR3 loop spans 14 amino acids. V was pared by 5 bases and J by 7 bases, with 4 bases of the junction left unmatched. The CDR3 nucleotides are TGTGCCAGCAGCCGGACAGGGGGCGGACAGCCCCAGCATTTT. It encodes CASSRTGGGQPQHF.

There are a few counts of this clone. The genes are TRBV28 and TRBJ2-1, with 7 bases identical to TRBD1. Germline V gene data show CDR1 as MDHEN and CDR2 as SYDVKM. The CDR3 is 14 amino acids. The V and J ends lost 6 bases and 4 bases, in that order; junction bases with no gene match: 6. This CDR3 is CASRSDRIYNEQFF. The CDR3 DNA is TGTGCCAGCAGGTCGGACAGGATTTACAATGAGCAGTTCTTC.

V usage is TRBV7-9 and J usage is TRBJ2-3; D is perhaps TRBD1 (5 bases). Germline V gene sequence: CDR1 SEHNR, CDR2 FQNEAQ (reference sequence). V lost 7 bases and J lost 2, with 22 bases in between. The CDR3 has 17 amino acids. This chain's CDR3 is CASTLRAFGTNTDTQYF. CDR3 sequence (DNA): TGTGCCAGCACCCTCAGGGCTTTCGGAACGAACACAGATACGCAGTATTTT.

This clone was seen once. The chain carries TRBV7-2 and TRBJ1-5, with no clear D. The CDR3 runs to 12 residues. Trimming shortened V by 7 bases and J by 4 bases, and 8 bases separated the two germline ends. Germline V gene data show CDR1 as SGHTA and CDR2 as FQGNSA. CDR3 bases: TGTGCCAGCAAGGAGGGTAATCAGCCCCAGCATTTT. It encodes CASKEGNQPQHF.

The chain employs TRBV6-2 or TRBV6-3 and TRBJ1-5; D not resolved. V was shortened by 3 bases and J by 2 bases, with 11 bases between the two germline ends. CDR1 is MNHEY, CDR2 SVGEGT, per germline. The CDR3 contains 15 residues. CDR3 nucleotide sequence: TGTGCCAGCAGTTATCAAGCCCTCGGCAATCAGCCCCAGCATTTT. Translated: CASSYQALGNQPQHF.

The chain is built from TRBV7-8 and TRBJ2-7; 11 nucleotides agree with TRBD1. Germline CDR1 is SGHVS and CDR2 is FQNEAQ. The length of the CDR3 is 15 residues. Trimming cost V 4 bases and J 0 bases; bases outside gene matches: 2. The CDR3 is CASSYGTGGSYEQYF. The CDR3 nucleotides read TGTGCCAGCAGCTACGGGACAGGGGGCTCCTACGAGCAGTACTTC.

J is TRBJ1-6 and V is TRBV29-1; no definite D call. The V gene's germline CDR1 is SQVTM and CDR2 ANQGSEA. V dropped 1 base and J dropped 5 bases, with 9 bases sitting between them. The CDR3 is 14 residues long. Here the CDR3 reads CSVEATIHNSPLHF. The CDR3, as DNA: TGCAGCGTTGAAGCTACTATTCATAATTCACCCCTCCACTTT.

The chain joins TRBV5-4 to TRBJ2-7; D perhaps matches TRBD2 (6 bases). V dropped 3 bases and J dropped 2 bases, with 12 bases sitting between them. The CDR3 consists of 14 residues. Germline loops: CDR1 SGHNT, CDR2 YYREEE (reference sequence). The DNA of the CDR3 is TGTGCCAGCAGCTCCGGGACTGATCCCTACGAGCAGTACTTC. This translates into CASSSGTDPYEQYF. The full variable domain, with the rest looked up from reference TRBV5-4 and TRBJ2-7, is ETGVTQSPTHLIKTRGQQVTLRCSSQSGHNTVSWYQQALGQGPQFIFQYYREEENGRGNFPPRFSGLQFPNYSSELNVNALELDDSALYLCASSSGTDPYEQYFGPGTRLTVT.

The CDR3 here is CASSNTGPYEQYF. The CDR3 nucleotides are TGTGCCAGCAGTAATACAGGGCCCTACGAGCAGTACTTC. The chain carries TRBV6-5 and TRBJ2-7; tentatively, D is TRBD1 (6 bases). The length of the CDR3 is 13 residues. Germline values: CDR1 MNHEY, CDR2 SVGAGI. V was cut by 5 bases and J by 2 bases, with 10 bases left in between.

J is TRBJ2-3 and V is TRBV5-4; a possible D gene is TRBD2 (7 bases). Trimming removed 0 bases at V and 2 bases at J, with 10 bases between. Germline lookup yields CDR1 SGHNT and CDR2 YYREEE (reference sequence). The CDR3 consists of 15 residues. CDR3 loop: CASSLDGGPTDTQYF. CDR3 nucleotide sequence: TGTGCCAGCAGCTTGGACGGGGGGCCCACAGATACGCAGTATTTT.

In this sample, this clone turned up a few times. V usage is TRBV4-2 and J usage is TRBJ2-2; 7 nucleotides match TRBD2. This CDR3 is 17 amino acids long. Germline assignment: CDR1 LGHNA and CDR2 YNFKEQ. J gave up 6 bases and V 0 bases, and 10 bases lay outside the gene matches. CDR3 DNA sequence: TGTGCCAGCAGCCAAGATCTTCGGGGAGGGAAGGCCGGGGAGCTGTTTTTT. This encodes CASSQDLRGGKAGELFF.

The V and J genes are TRBV7-9 and TRBJ2-1; tentative D call: TRBD2 (6 bases). Germline CDR1 is SEHNR and CDR2 is FQNEAQ (reference sequence). This CDR3 is 15 amino acids long. Trimming removed 1 base at V and 6 bases at J, with 13 bases between. The CDR3 is CASSLGRFGGNEQFF. The CDR3 DNA reads as TGTGCCAGCAGCTTAGGGAGGTTCGGGGGCAATGAGCAGTTCTTC.

The chain recombines TRBV5-6 with TRBJ1-1, with unresolved D. Looked up from germline, CDR1 is SGHDT and CDR2 is YYEEEE. This CDR3 has 16 residues. V was shortened by 9 bases and J by 3 bases, with 24 bases between the two germline ends. CDR3 DNA: TGTGCCACCCAGCTTACGAGACTCACTGCAGACACTGAAGCTTTCTTT. Encoded protein: CATQLTRLTADTEAFF. Looking up the rest from reference TRBV5-6 and TRBJ1-1 gives the full variable domain: DAGVTQSPTHLIKTRGQQVTLRCSPKSGHDTVSWYQQALGQGPQFIFQYYEEEERQRGNFPDRFSGHQFPNYSSELNVNALLLGDSALYLCATQLTRLTADTEAFFGQGTRLTVV.

The rearrangement joins TRBV21-1 to TRBJ2-7; the DNA was not compared with TRBD1, the D call given in the table. TRBV21-1 is designated a pseudogene. The CDR3 has 15 amino acids. The CDR3 is CASSKGDRGQYEQYF. CDR3 nucleotide sequence: TGTGCCAGCAGCAAAGGGGACAGGGGGCAATACGAGCAGTACTTC.

The table lists this clone with a count of one. Other DNA sequences in the same sample also yield this CDR3. CDR3 amino acids: CASSYLPGQPQHF. The CDR3 DNA reads as TGTGCCAGCAGTTACCTACCGGGTCAGCCCCAGCATTTT. V usage is TRBV6-5 and J usage is TRBJ1-5; D gene ambiguous. V gave up 2 bases and J gave up 6 bases, with 8 bases separating them. The CDR3 spans 13 residues. Per the germline V gene, CDR1 is MNHEY and CDR2 is SVGAGI.

Worth noting for this clone: The same CDR3 can be traced to other DNA sequences in this sample. This chain links TRBV6-5 with TRBJ1-5, with a weak D call TRBD1 (6 bases). V was pared by 6 bases and J by 7 bases, with 13 bases between. The germline CDR1 and CDR2 sequences are MNHEY and SVGAGI. The CDR3 covers 13 residues. CDR3 coding DNA: TGTGCCAGCAGCCGGCAGGGGAACCAGCCCCAGCATTTT. Encoded protein: CASSRQGNQPQHF.